This TCR beta chain was sequenced for a study of response to subunit inactivated influenza vaccine. Study results and limitations: There was a suggestion from the authors that each seasonal influenza vaccination recruits few new T cells.

Using its own MiXCR run on the RT-PCR reads, TCRdb lists one record per CDR3 protein. The repertoire holds 550,000 to 650,000 distinct CDR3 sequences, with roughly 10% as singletons. With regard to this clonotype: What it binds is not known.

The TCR sequence derives from a man in his forties or fifties who received an inactivated influenza vaccine. The sequencing here drew on PBMCs from blood, taken on the day of vaccination.

CDR3 coding DNA: TGTGCCAGCAGCTTGCCTTTAGCGGGAGGCCCAGATACGCAGTATTTT. Its translation: CASSLPLAGGPDTQYF. The chain links TRBV5-4 to TRBJ2-3; 10 bases agree with TRBD2. The CDR3 has 16 amino acids. In germline, CDR1 is SGHNT, CDR2 YYREEE (reference sequence). The V gene end was trimmed by 1 base and the J gene end by 4 bases; junction bases not matched to a gene: 6.